The 14 T cell receptor beta chains listed next were all sequenced from one sample in a study of blood T cell repertoires in COVID-19. Clones were sequenced by immunoSEQ multiplex PCR, and TCRdb holds only the in-frame ones, with some missing. The sample yields 200,000 to 300,000 clones, about 85% seen once. Sequencing was done on a sample of peripheral blood. All receptors derive from a man in his 60s with acute or convalescent COVID-19.

CDR3 sequence (DNA): TGTGCCAGCAGCGTATGGGGGACAGCCTCCTACAATGAGCAGTTCTTC. Residues: CASSVWGTASYNEQFF. The chain has TRBV9 and TRBJ2-1, with 7 bases that match TRBD1. Per germline, CDR1 SGDLS and CDR2 YYNGEE. J gave up 0 bases and V 1 base, and 4 bases lay outside the gene matches. The CDR3 runs 16 residues.

V usage is TRBV19 and J usage is TRBJ1-5, with D perhaps TRBD1 (5 bases). V lost 4 bases and J lost 0, with 7 bases in between. The germline CDR1 and CDR2 sequences are LNHDA and SQIVND (reference sequence). The CDR3 is made up of 14 amino acids. The CDR3 sequence is CASSKGLSNQPQHF. The CDR3 bases are TGTGCCAGTAGTAAGGGACTTAGCAATCAGCCCCAGCATTTT.

This clone was picked up a small number of times. This chain links TRBV6-6 with TRBJ1-2; D gene ambiguous. The CDR3 runs to 14 residues. Germline V CDR1 and CDR2: MNHNY, SVGAGI (reference sequence). Trimming stripped 6 bases from V and 8 bases from J, with 19 bases between. CDR3 sequence: CASSEPGGGWGYTF. Written as DNA, the CDR3 is TGTGCCAGCAGCGAACCGGGAGGAGGCTGGGGCTACACCTTC.

V gene TRBV4-2 combines with J gene TRBJ2-2; 9 nucleotides agree with TRBD2. This CDR3 has 18 amino acids. CDR1 and CDR2 (germline): LGHNA, YNFKEQ. J lost 4 bases, V lost 0 bases, and 9 bases had no gene match. CDR3 sequence (DNA): TGTGCCAGCAGCCAAGATACGGCTAGCGGGATTTCCACCGGGGAGCTGTTTTTT. Encoded protein: CASSQDTASGISTGELFF.

This clone was observed once. The chain employs TRBV11-2 and TRBJ1-2, with D uncertain. V was trimmed by 5 bases and J by 5 bases, leaving 12 bases between them. The CDR3 loop spans 13 amino acids. Per germline, CDR1 SGHAT and CDR2 FQNNGV. The CDR3 DNA reads as TGTGCCAGCAGCCCGTCGGACTCGTATGGCTACACCTTC. Translating it yields CASSPSDSYGYTF.

The chain combines TRBV11-2 with TRBJ1-1; D unresolved. Germline V gene data show CDR1 as SGHAT and CDR2 as FQNNGV. This CDR3 is built from 15 residues. Trimming removed 3 bases at V and 0 bases at J, with 11 bases between. CDR3 in amino acids: CASSLGSRMNTEAFF. The CDR3 coding sequence is TGTGCCAGCAGCTTGGGGAGCAGGATGAACACTGAAGCTTTCTTT.

The chain couples TRBV18 to TRBJ2-5, with TRBD2 matching over 13 bases. The V segment lost 1 base and the J segment 2 bases; nucleotides outside the gene matches: 1. Germline V gene lookup returns CDR1 KGHSH and CDR2 LQKENI. The CDR3 runs 16 residues. DNA for the CDR3: TGTGCCAGCTCACCACGGACTAGCGGGGGACAAGAGACCCAGTACTTC. Translated: CASSPRTSGGQETQYF.

This sequence joins TRBV7-9 and TRBJ1-6; D ambiguous. CDR1 is SEHNR, CDR2 FQNEAQ, per germline (reference sequence). The CDR3 loop spans 16 amino acids. Trimming stripped 4 bases from V and 4 bases from J, with 14 bases between. The CDR3 sequence is CASSSQATRYNSPLHF. For the CDR3, the DNA is TGTGCCAGCAGCTCCCAGGCAACACGTTATAATTCACCCCTCCACTTT.

V and J are TRBV5-3 and TRBJ2-7, with D possibly TRBD1 on 5 matching bases. TRBV5-3 counts as an open reading frame of uncertain function. V lost 10 bases to trimming and J lost 2 bases, with 10 bases between them. The CDR3 consists of 11 residues. The CDR3 sequence is CARRQPYEQYF. The CDR3 nucleotides read TGTGCCCGTAGACAGCCCTACGAGCAGTACTTC.

The chain employs TRBV4-2 and TRBJ1-1, with a weak D call TRBD1 (6 bases). This CDR3 comprises 16 residues. Trimming left V 1 base short and J 7 bases short, with 19 bases between. CDR1 is LGHNA and CDR2 is YNFKEQ in the germline V gene. The chain's CDR3 is CASSQGTGLPLGEAFF. DNA for the CDR3: TGTGCCAGCAGCCAAGGTACAGGGTTGCCTCTCGGTGAAGCTTTCTTT.

The chain carries TRBV6-4 and TRBJ1-1; TRBD1 might be the D (5 bases). V was cut by 5 bases and J by 1 base, with 8 bases left in between. Germline V gives CDR1 MRHNA, CDR2 SNTAGT. The CDR3 totals 13 residues. The CDR3 region is CASSIQENTEAFF. DNA of the CDR3: TGTGCCAGCAGTATACAGGAGAACACTGAAGCTTTCTTT.

In this sample, this clone turned up many times. The J gene is TRBJ2-7, the V gene TRBV14; TRBD1 might be the D (6 bases). V lost 4 bases and J lost 2, with 15 bases in between. CDR1 is SGHDN, CDR2 FVKESK, per germline. The CDR3 runs 15 residues. This CDR3 is CASSLDSFTPYEQYF. The CDR3 nucleotides read TGTGCCAGCAGCCTGGACAGTTTTACTCCCTACGAGCAGTACTTC. The complete variable domain, with remaining parts taken from reference TRBV14 and TRBJ2-7, reads EAGVTQFPSHSVIEKGQTVTLRCDPISGHDNLYWYRRVMGKEIKFLLHFVKESKQDESGMPNNRFLAERTGGTYSTLKVQPAELEDSGVYFCASSLDSFTPYEQYFGPGTRLTVT.

This clone was seen more than once but under ten times. The rearrangement links TRBV5-4 to TRBJ1-2, with a weak D call TRBD1 (6 bases). The CDR3 length is 13 residues. V was clipped by 3 bases and J by 4 bases, with 10 bases between them. The germline gives CDR1 SGHNT, CDR2 YYREEE (reference sequence). Here the CDR3 reads CASSSQGPYGYTF. Written as DNA, the CDR3 is TGTGCCAGCAGCTCTCAGGGGCCCTATGGCTACACCTTC.

V usage is TRBV9 and J usage is TRBJ2-1; D gene ambiguous. The CDR3 extends over 11 amino acids. V shed 4 bases and J shed 6 bases, with 5 bases lying between them. Germline-derived CDR1 and CDR2 are SGDLS and YYNGEE. This CDR3 is CASSSSNEQFF. The DNA of the CDR3 is TGTGCCAGCAGCTCGAGCAATGAGCAGTTCTTC.